This T cell receptor beta chain was retrieved from a study of T cell changes during pregnancy in multiple sclerosis. Sequencing used immunoSEQ multiplex PCR; TCRdb keeps in-frame clones, though not all of them. The sample consists of roughly 89,000 clones, approximately 94% of them appearing once. The germline V gene has CDR1 SEHNR and CDR2 FQNEAQ (reference sequence). V shed 7 bases, J shed 6 bases, and the junction held 14 bases outside the gene matches. The CDR3 length is 15 residues. The TCR comes from a female donor with multiple sclerosis, enrolled in a pregnancy study. This rearrangement joins TRBV7-9 to TRBJ2-7, with TRBD2 matching 8 bases. The source material was peripheral blood, sampled in the third trimester of pregnancy. The DNA of the CDR3 is TGTGCCAGCACGGCGAGCGGGAGTCAAGTTCGCGAGCAGTACTTC. It codes for CASTASGSQVREQYF.